This T cell receptor beta chain was sequenced in a study of CD8 T cells in ankylosing spondylitis (TCRdb year 2017). The study in broad terms: The study profiled T cell receptor beta repertoires in healthy donors and ankylosing spondylitis patients to find disease-linked TCR variants. In total, the full study cohort was made up of 95 to 110 healthy donors and approximately 27 ankylosing spondylitis patients. Peripheral blood samples were taken, and synovial fluid was additionally collected from ankylosing spondylitis patients. What the work shows at the level of the full study, not this receptor alone: Some motif variants were previously reported in synovial fluid and blood of reactive arthritis patients, suggesting common disease-initiation mechanisms. The disease-linked clones were reported as significantly enriched in matched synovial fluid samples from ankylosing spondylitis patients. In peripheral blood, the disease-linked clones were found at relatively low frequencies and had a CD8+ phenotype. Blood from ankylosing spondylitis patients appeared to be characterized by a TCR beta motif composed of several highly homologous amino acid variants.

The germline V and J ends show losses of 4 bases and 3 bases respectively, and no gene match explains 6 bases of the junction. According to the germline V gene (reference sequence), CDR1 reads DFQATT and CDR2 reads SNEGSKA. From its cysteine to its phenylalanine, the CDR3 spans 14 amino acids. The sequence is cut down to CDR3 DNA, 42 bases in frame from base 1. The reads were generated on an Illumina HiSeq 2500. Quantitative 5'-RACE with molecular barcodes was the method used to prepare the TCR beta libraries. The authors' pipeline ran thus. To identify disease-linked TCR variants, a new computational method was used, one built on a probabilistic model of VDJ rearrangement. TCRdb's own reprocessing of the public reads used fastp at Q25 and MiXCR and kept productive beta chains. Rows with one shared CDR3 protein collapse into an entry with the most common genes and DNA. For this entry, the V and J calls and clone size follow TCRdb and not the study's own pipeline. The sample table shows more than 200,000 distinct CDR3 sequences, and roughly a quarter are seen once. The top ten constitute 0.61% of the sample.

This clonotype was seen more than once but under ten times. This clone's antigen is unknown. The input lacks base qualities; no much larger clone sits a single base away. Recombination connected TRBV20-1 to TRBJ2-3, and 8 junctional nucleotides match TRBD1. This TCR derives from a male donor with ankylosing spondylitis or in good health (not recorded which). The sample consisted of blood, either unsorted or a sorted T cell fraction (not recorded which). The sequence in DNA is TGCAGTGCTAAACGGGACAGGAGAACAGATACGCAGTATTTT. It encodes CSAKRDRRTDTQYF.